Shown below are 23 T cell receptor beta chains from a single sample sequenced in a study of T cell clonotyping in hematopoietic cell transplantation. Assay: immunoSEQ multiplex PCR; the TCRdb copy retains only in-frame clones and omits some. The sample consists of over 8,500 clones, roughly 85% of them appearing once. This specimen consisted of peripheral blood mononuclear cells, obtained 180 days after allogeneic stem cell transplant. The receptor set was obtained from a female patient between 50 and 60 years old who had an allogeneic stem cell transplant from a related donor, so the T cells may come from the graft donor. Some clones in this sample may be carry-over from other donors' samples.

The chain has TRBV2 and TRBJ2-7, with a weak D call TRBD2 (7 bases). Germline assignment: CDR1 SNHLY and CDR2 FYNNEI. The CDR3 sequence is 13 residues long. V lost 7 bases, J lost 3 bases, and 13 bases lay in between. CDR3 sequence: CASKGEGFYEQYF. CDR3 DNA sequence: TGTGCCAGCAAGGGGGAGGGGTTCTACGAGCAGTACTTC.

The chain recombines TRBV5-6 with TRBJ1-1, with 7 bases identical to TRBD1. This CDR3 has 16 residues. The ends lost 3 bases at V and 5 bases at J; junction bases unmatched: 13. CDR1 is SGHDT and CDR2 is YYEEEE in the germline V gene. CDR3 nucleotides: TGTGCCAGCAGCTGGGGACAGTGGCCCTCTGAAACTGAAGCTTTCTTT. Translation: CASSWGQWPSETEAFF.

A word on this clone: The junction departs from the called germline gene at one end, perhaps through a read error. This chain joins TRBV6-1 and TRBJ2-7; D is ambiguous. CDR3 length: 15 residues. The V gene's germline CDR1 is MNHNS and CDR2 SASEGT. The CDR3 spells CASTLLMVYSDEQYF. The CDR3 region has the DNA TGTGCCAGCACCCTGCTGATGGTTTACTCCGACGAGCAGTACTTC.

The chain recombines TRBV19 with TRBJ1-1; 8 nucleotides agree with TRBD1. CDR1 and CDR2 (germline): LNHDA, SQIVND (reference sequence). The junction had 9 bases not matched to a gene; V was cut back by 9 bases and J by 0 bases. The CDR3 has 15 amino acids. CDR3 residues: CASYDRGKVNTEAFF. The DNA of the CDR3 is TGTGCCAGCTATGACAGGGGCAAGGTGAACACTGAAGCTTTCTTT.

The rearrangement joins TRBV7-8 to TRBJ2-3, with a possible D match to TRBD1 (5 bases). With 3 bases removed from V and 4 bases from J, the gap between germline ends came to 8 bases. This CDR3 is built from 13 residues. CDR1 SGHVS and CDR2 FQNEAQ come from the germline V gene. The CDR3 protein is CASSFQGPDTQYF. The DNA of the CDR3 is TGTGCCAGCAGCTTCCAGGGTCCAGATACGCAGTATTTT.

The chain employs TRBV27 and TRBJ1-2, with 7 bases identical to TRBD1. The CDR3 extends over 15 amino acids. V gave up 1 base and J gave up 5 bases; unmatched junction bases: 7. Germline lookup yields CDR1 MNHEY and CDR2 SMNVEV (reference sequence). In nucleotides, the CDR3 is TGTGCCAGCAGTTTATGGGGGGCAGGGGGGTATGGCTACACCTTC. Translated: CASSLWGAGGYGYTF.

This clone was detected only a few times. The genes are TRBV11-1 and TRBJ1-1, with D tentatively TRBD1 (6 bases). Trimming shortened V by 4 bases and J by 5 bases, and 11 bases separated the two germline ends. The CDR3 contains 13 residues. CDR1 and CDR2 from the germline V gene are SGHAT and FQDESV (reference sequence). CDR3 in DNA: TGTGCCAGCAGCTCGCAGGGGTGGACTGAAGCTTTCTTT. Translating it yields CASSSQGWTEAFF.

The chain employs TRBV27 and TRBJ1-1; 7 bases line up with TRBD1. The CDR3 has 14 residues. The germline gives CDR1 MNHEY, CDR2 SMNVEV (reference sequence). Germline trimming cut 4 bases from V and 1 base from J; bases unmatched to any gene: 3. DNA for the CDR3: TGTGCCAGCAGTTACGGGACAGAGAACACTGAAGCTTTCTTT. Its protein product is CASSYGTENTEAFF.

The V call is TRBV2, the J call TRBJ2-7, with 12 bases lining up with TRBD2. Unmatched junction bases numbered 7, after V lost 4 bases and J lost 6 bases. This CDR3 contains 15 residues. Germline loops: CDR1 SNHLY, CDR2 FYNNEI. Here the CDR3 DNA reads TGTGCCAGCAGTGCTCGACTAGCGGGAGCGGGCGAGCAGTACTTC. It is translated as CASSARLAGAGEQYF. The whole variable domain, filled in from reference TRBV2 and TRBJ2-7, reads EPEVTQTPSHQVTQMGQEVILRCVPISNHLYFYWYRQILGQKVEFLVSFYNNEISEKSEIFDDQFSVERPDGSNFTLKIRSTKLEDSAMYFCASSARLAGAGEQYFGPGTRLTVT.

The genes are TRBV11-2 and TRBJ2-7, with 11 bases identical to TRBD1. Germline-derived CDR1 and CDR2 are SGHAT and FQNNGV. There are 18 residues in the CDR3. Trimming cost V 4 bases and J 1 base; bases outside gene matches: 12. Written as DNA, the CDR3 is TGTGCCAGCAGCTCCATGGGACAGGGGGAGTCCCTTTCCTACGAGCAGTACTTC. This codes for CASSSMGQGESLSYEQYF. Supplemented by reference TRBV11-2 and TRBJ2-7, the full variable domain reads EAGVAQSPRYKIIEKRQSVAFWCNPISGHATLYWYQQILGQGPKLLIQFQNNGVVDDSQLPKDRFSAERLKGVDSTLKIQPAKLEDSAVYLCASSSMGQGESLSYEQYFGPGTRLTVT.

This clone was seen a few times. The chain uses TRBV7-8 and TRBJ1-1; 9 nucleotides match TRBD1. V lost 5 bases, J lost 5 bases, and 6 bases stayed unmatched. The CDR3 covers 14 residues. Germline V gives CDR1 SGHVS, CDR2 FQNEAQ. CDR3 coding DNA: TGTGCCAGCAGCAAACAGGGGGCGCGGACTGAAGCTTTCTTT. Protein: CASSKQGARTEAFF. The full variable domain, rest sourced from reference TRBV7-8 and TRBJ1-1, is GAGVSQSPRYKVAKRGQDVALRCDPISGHVSLFWYQQALGQGPEFLTYFQNEAQLDKSGLPSDRFFAERPEGSVSTLKIQRTQQEDSAVYLCASSKQGARTEAFFGQGTRLTVV.

The V gene is TRBV7-2, the J gene TRBJ1-6; D possibly corresponds to TRBD1 (5 bases). The germline V gene encodes CDR1 SGHTA and CDR2 FQGNSA. The CDR3 length is 17 residues. V shed 5 bases and J shed 0 bases, with 14 bases lying between them. CDR3 sequence (DNA): TGTGCCAGCAGCCCCCGGGGCAGGAGCTCCTATAATTCACCCCTCCACTTT. This gives the protein CASSPRGRSSYNSPLHF. The full variable domain, completed using reference TRBV7-2 and TRBJ1-6, is GAGVSQSPSNKVTEKGKDVELRCDPISGHTALYWYRQSLGQGLEFLIYFQGNSAPDKSGLPSDRFSAERTGGSVSTLTIQRTQQEDSAVYLCASSPRGRSSYNSPLHFGNGTRLTVT.

The gene calls are TRBV5-1 and TRBJ2-1; TRBD1 might be the D (7 bases). CDR1 and CDR2 (germline): SGHRS, YFSETQ. V shed 5 bases and J shed 8 bases, with 11 bases lying between them. The CDR3 runs 12 residues. The CDR3 DNA is TGCGCCAGCAGAGGGGGCGGGGATGAGCAGTTCTTC. Translated: CASRGGGDEQFF. The variable domain in full, completed from reference TRBV5-1 and TRBJ2-1, reads KAGVTQTPRYLIKTRGQQVTLSCSPISGHRSVSWYQQTPGQGLQFLFEYFSETQRNKGNFPGRFSGRQFSNSRSEMNVSTLELGDSALYLCASRGGGDEQFFGPGTRLTVL.

The V call is TRBV11-3, the J call TRBJ2-7; no firm D call. Germline CDR1 SGHNT, CDR2 YENEEA. This CDR3 region has 16 residues. V lost 1 base and J lost 0, with 13 bases in between. CDR3 amino acids: CASSLAPAVASYEQYF. CDR3 bases: TGTGCCAGCAGCTTAGCCCCCGCGGTGGCCTCCTACGAGCAGTACTTC.

The chain joins TRBV10-2 to TRBJ1-5, with 9 bases matching TRBD1. V dropped 2 bases and J dropped 6; count of bases not matched to a gene: 5. The CDR3 totals 15 residues. CDR1 and CDR2 (germline): WSHSY, SAAADI. DNA of the CDR3: TGCGCCAGCAGTGAGAGCGGGACAGGGTTTCAGCCCCAGCATTTT. Translated: CASSESGTGFQPQHF.

The rearrangement uses TRBV30 and TRBJ2-5; a weak D match, TRBD2 (6 bases). Trimming cost V 3 bases and J 6 bases, with 14 bases left between them. The germline CDR1 and CDR2 sequences are GTSNPN and SVGIG (reference sequence). The CDR3 covers 13 residues. CDR3 residues: CAWSGGPWKTQYF. The CDR3 region has the DNA TGTGCCTGGAGCGGGGGACCTTGGAAGACCCAGTACTTC.

The rearrangement uses TRBV29-1 and TRBJ1-3; tentatively, D is TRBD1 (6 bases). Trimming took 3 bases from V and 2 from J, leaving 8 bases between them. The CDR3 consists of 13 residues. Per germline, CDR1 SQVTM and CDR2 ANQGSEA. The CDR3 bases are TGCAGCGTTGAGAGGGACACTGGAAACACCATATATTTT. Its protein is CSVERDTGNTIYF.

This chain links TRBV5-1 with TRBJ2-7; D is possibly TRBD1 (6 bases). Trimming removed 4 bases at V and 5 bases at J, with 25 bases between. CDR1 and CDR2 (germline): SGHRS, YFSETQ. The CDR3 sequence is 17 residues long. The DNA of the CDR3 is TGCGCCAGCAGCGTTTTTGGGGGCAGGGGAGTCCTGGACGAGCAGTACTTC. This codes for CASSVFGGRGVLDEQYF.

This chain connects TRBV7-3 to TRBJ2-3, with unresolved D. Germline values: CDR1 SGHTA, CDR2 FQGTGA. V was pared by 2 bases and J by 0 bases, with 6 bases between. The CDR3 has 14 amino acids. The CDR3, as DNA: TGTGCCAGCAGCTTACACGTTAGCACAGATACGCAGTATTTT. It yields the protein CASSLHVSTDTQYF. The full variable domain, its missing parts supplied by reference TRBV7-3 and TRBJ2-3, is GAGVSQTPSNKVTEKGKYVELRCDPISGHTALYWYRQSLGQGPEFLIYFQGTGAADDSGLPNDRFFAVRPEGSVSTLKIQRTERGDSAVYLCASSLHVSTDTQYFGPGTRLTVL.

The chain employs TRBV19 and TRBJ2-7; either TRBD1 or TRBD2 may fit D (5 bases each). Trimming shortened V by 5 bases and J by 5 bases, and 10 bases separated the two germline ends. This CDR3 contains 12 residues. Germline-derived CDR1 and CDR2 are LNHDA and SQIVND (reference sequence). The CDR3 DNA reads TGTGCCAGTAGTCGCTGGGACGACGAGCAGTACTTC. The encoded protein is CASSRWDDEQYF.

The chain recombines TRBV15 with TRBJ1-6, with D possibly matching TRBD1 (6 bases). Between the trimmed V and J ends, which lost 8 bases and 7 bases, there was a span of 18 bases. The CDR3 sequence is 15 residues long. CDR1 and CDR2 (germline): LNHNV, YYDKDF (reference sequence). The CDR3 sequence: CATRTARTENSPLHF. For the CDR3, the DNA is TGTGCCACCCGGACGGCTAGGACAGAAAATTCACCCCTCCACTTT. Filled out from reference TRBV15 and TRBJ1-6, the complete variable domain reads DAMVIQNPRYQVTQFGKPVTLSCSQTLNHNVMYWYQQKSSQAPKLLFHYYDKDFNNEADTPDNFQSRRPNTSFCFLDIRSPGLGDTAMYLCATRTARTENSPLHFGNGTRLTVT.

This sequence joins TRBV6-1 and TRBJ2-7; 8 bases agree with TRBD1. V was pared by 5 bases and J by 0 bases, with 6 bases of the junction left unmatched. Per germline, CDR1 MNHNS and CDR2 SASEGT. The CDR3 extends over 15 amino acids. The CDR3 DNA is TGTGCCAGCAGTAAGGACAGGGCGCTCTCCTACGAGCAGTACTTC. Its translation: CASSKDRALSYEQYF.

V gene TRBV19 combines with J gene TRBJ1-1; D is unclear. The CDR3 consists of 13 residues. Trimming pared 6 bases from V and 6 bases from J, leaving 14 bases between. In germline, CDR1 is LNHDA, CDR2 SQIVND (reference sequence). The chain's CDR3 is CASRSVGRAEAFF. CDR3 in DNA: TGTGCCAGTAGATCAGTAGGGAGAGCTGAAGCTTTCTTT.